The 9 T cell receptor beta chains presented below share a single source sample, sequenced in a study. MiXCR, applied by TCRdb to the 5' RACE reads, yields one record per CDR3 protein. The table records approximately 44,000 distinct CDR3 sequences, just under 30% of them present only once. What was sequenced was memory CD4+ T cells sorted from a lymph node. The subset was: memory CD4+ T cells, CD4+CD45RO+CD25-. These receptors all come from a female donor with breast cancer.

This clonotype was observed a handful of times. V is TRBV3-1 and J is TRBJ1-1, with 9 bases aligning to TRBD1. The CDR3 has 14 residues. Germline-derived CDR1 and CDR2 are LGHDT and YNNKEL (reference sequence). The V gene end was trimmed by 5 bases and the J gene end by 4 bases; junction bases not matched to a gene: 5. The DNA for the CDR3 is TGTGCCAGCAGCAAGACAGGGGGAGGCACTGAAGCTTTCTTT. Residues: CASSKTGGGTEAFF.

The chain links TRBV6-5 to TRBJ2-6, with 10 bases lining up with TRBD1. V dropped 0 bases and J dropped 4; count of bases not matched to a gene: 6. This CDR3 has 18 residues. CDR1 is MNHEY, CDR2 SVGAGI, per germline. The CDR3 sequence: CASSYSGTGATGANVLTF. Written as DNA, the CDR3 is TGTGCCAGCAGTTACTCCGGGACAGGGGCGACCGGGGCCAACGTCCTGACTTTC.

This rearrangement joins TRBV7-2 to TRBJ2-1, with TRBD1 matching over 10 bases. With V trimmed by 4 bases and J by 6 bases, 6 bases remained unmatched. The CDR3 has 15 residues. Looked up from germline, CDR1 is SGHTA and CDR2 is FQGNSA. CDR3: CASSSGQGVSNEQFF. CDR3 coding DNA: TGTGCCAGCAGCTCAGGACAGGGGGTTAGCAATGAGCAGTTCTTC.

The rearrangement links TRBV20-1 to TRBJ1-5; 7 nucleotides match TRBD1. V trimming: 6 bases; J trimming: 5 bases; junction bases outside the gene matches: 10. This CDR3 is 14 amino acids long. Germline V gene sequence: CDR1 DFQATT, CDR2 SNEGSKA (reference sequence). CDR3 sequence (DNA): TGCAGTGCGGGGGGACAGAATCTTCATCAGCCCCAGCATTTT. This encodes CSAGGQNLHQPQHF.

This clonotype was detected many times. The genes are TRBV12-3 or TRBV12-4 and TRBJ2-1, with TRBD1 as a possible D gene (6 bases). V was cut by 7 bases and J by 7 bases, with 11 bases left in between. This CDR3 is built from 12 residues. CDR3 in DNA: TGTGCCAGCACATTGGGGGCGAATGAGCAGTTCTTC. This gives the protein CASTLGANEQFF.

The rearrangement uses TRBV12-3 or TRBV12-4 and TRBJ1-3, with unresolved D. The ends were cut back, 6 bases at V and 0 bases at J, with 9 bases in the middle. This CDR3 has 14 residues. The CDR3: CASSLTYSGNTIYF. The CDR3 DNA sequence: TGTGCCAGCAGCCTTACCTACTCTGGAAACACCATATATTTT.

This rearrangement joins TRBV25-1 to TRBJ2-6; a possible D gene is TRBD2 (7 bases). Trimming removed 11 bases at V and 0 bases at J, with 17 bases between. CDR3 length: 16 residues. The germline gives CDR1 MGHDK, CDR2 SYGVNS. Here the CDR3 reads CAPQGLAGSGANVLTF. CDR3 DNA sequence: TGTGCCCCACAGGGCTTAGCGGGCTCTGGGGCCAACGTCCTGACTTTC.

The chain employs TRBV9 and TRBJ2-5, with D perhaps matching TRBD2 (5 bases). Germline CDR1 is SGDLS and CDR2 is YYNGEE. The germline V and J ends were trimmed by 0 bases and 5 bases, with 11 bases remaining between them. The CDR3 has 14 amino acids. The CDR3, as DNA: TGTGCCAGCAGCGTAGGGGTCCGAGGGGAGACCCAGTACTTC. Its protein product is CASSVGVRGETQYF. The full variable domain, completed using reference TRBV9 and TRBJ2-5, is DSGVTQTPKHLITATGQRVTLRCSPRSGDLSVYWYQQSLDQGLQFLIQYYNGEERAKGNILERFSAQQFPDLHSELNLSSLELGDSALYFCASSVGVRGETQYFGPGTRLLVL.

This rearrangement joins TRBV6-5 to TRBJ2-7; possibly TRBD1 for D (6 bases). The CDR3 contains 15 residues. Trimming removed 4 bases at V and 3 bases at J, with 16 bases between. Germline CDR1 and CDR2: MNHEY and SVGAGI. CDR3 residues: CASSFLPGQGYEQYF. The CDR3 nucleotides read TGTGCCAGCAGTTTTCTCCCGGGACAAGGCTACGAGCAGTACTTC.